The 25 T cell receptor beta chains below come from one sample, sequenced in a study of cytomegalovirus exposure and HLA in healthy donors. With 60 Vbeta and 13 Jbeta primers, the PCR was carried out. Profiled with immunoSEQ multiplex PCR; TCRdb holds only in-frame clones, not every one. Of 55,000 to 85,000 clones in the sample, 55% to 65% were seen once. The sequenced sample was PBMCs. Receptors originate from a woman between 45 and 65 years old in good health and CMV-seronegative.

This clone appeared once. This chain connects TRBV5-1 to TRBJ2-3; TRBD1 matches 8 bases. V trimming: 2 bases; J trimming: 6 bases; junction bases outside the gene matches: 5. This CDR3 has 14 amino acids. The germline V gene has CDR1 SGHRS and CDR2 YFSETQ. CDR3 protein: CASSLGQGGDTQYF. CDR3 coding DNA: TGCGCCAGCAGCTTAGGACAGGGTGGGGATACGCAGTATTTT.

The chain carries TRBV29-1 and TRBJ2-5, with D possibly matching TRBD2 (6 bases). Germline values: CDR1 SQVTM, CDR2 ANQGSEA. The CDR3 covers 16 residues. Deletions cut 0 bases from V and 2 bases from J, with 16 bases between. In DNA, the CDR3 is TGCAGCGTTGAAGATCCCCATTTGGGGGGACAAGAGACCCAGTACTTC. Its translation: CSVEDPHLGGQETQYF.

The J gene is TRBJ2-7, the V gene TRBV28; perhaps TRBD2 as D (6 bases). This CDR3 is built from 16 residues. Germline V gene sequence: CDR1 MDHEN, CDR2 SYDVKM. V lost 4 bases and J lost 0, with 16 bases in between. The CDR3 DNA sequence: TGTGCCAGCAGTTCACCTGCGGGGAGGAGCTCCTACGAGCAGTACTTC. It yields the protein CASSSPAGRSSYEQYF. Together with reference TRBV28 and TRBJ2-7, the CDR3 gives the full variable domain: DVKVTQSSRYLVKRTGEKVFLECVQDMDHENMFWYRQDPGLGLRLIYFSYDVKMKEKGDIPEGYSVSREKKERFSLILESASTNQTSMYLCASSSPAGRSSYEQYFGPGTRLTVT.

The V and J genes are TRBV18 and TRBJ1-4; 10 bases line up with TRBD1. The CDR3 sequence is 17 residues long. With 3 bases clipped from V and 7 bases from J, the junction kept 11 bases outside the gene matches. Germline assignment: CDR1 KGHSH and CDR2 LQKENI. Here the CDR3 reads CASSPRRGDRGSEKLFF. DNA of the CDR3: TGTGCCAGCTCACCTCGGCGAGGGGACAGGGGAAGTGAAAAACTGTTTTTT.

The chain uses TRBV19 and TRBJ1-2, with 7 bases that match TRBD1. This CDR3 is built from 14 residues. Germline V gene sequence: CDR1 LNHDA, CDR2 SQIVND (reference sequence). V lost 4 bases to trimming and J lost 4 bases; unmatched junction nucleotides: 6. The CDR3 loop reads CASSKTTGIYGYTF. The CDR3 region has the DNA TGTGCCAGTAGTAAAACGACAGGGATCTATGGCTACACCTTC.

The chain links TRBV9 to TRBJ1-2; D gene uncertain. This CDR3 is built from 15 residues. V gave up 5 bases and J gave up 4 bases, with 18 bases separating them. Germline-derived CDR1 and CDR2 are SGDLS and YYNGEE. The CDR3 is CASRQSGGNLYGYTF. The CDR3 DNA sequence: TGTGCCAGCAGACAGTCGGGAGGGAATCTCTATGGCTACACCTTC.

V usage is TRBV4-3 and J usage is TRBJ2-1; D uncertain. The V and J ends lost 0 bases and 6 bases respectively, with 9 bases between them. The CDR3 contains 14 residues. Looked up from germline, CDR1 is LGHNA and CDR2 is YSLEER. CDR3 loop: CASSQENYSNEQFF. The CDR3 DNA is TGCGCCAGCAGCCAAGAGAACTATTCCAATGAGCAGTTCTTC.

The chain combines TRBV18 with TRBJ2-7; D might be TRBD1 (5 bases). The germline gives CDR1 KGHSH, CDR2 LQKENI. CDR3 length equals 13 residues. V was trimmed by 6 bases and J by 3 bases, leaving 12 bases between them. The chain's CDR3 is CASSDRQHYEQYF. CDR3 in DNA: TGTGCCAGCTCCGACCGACAGCACTACGAGCAGTACTTC.

This clone was seen a handful of times. This rearrangement joins TRBV5-4 to TRBJ2-3, with D unresolved. This CDR3 has 14 residues. The germline V gene encodes CDR1 SGHNT and CDR2 YYREEE (reference sequence). Trimming pared 2 bases from V and 3 bases from J, leaving 10 bases between. The CDR3 spells CASSFLMRTDTQYF. The CDR3 nucleotides read TGTGCCAGCAGCTTTCTTATGAGGACAGATACGCAGTATTTT.

This chain links TRBV25-1 with TRBJ1-1, with D unclear. V lost 0 bases to trimming and J lost 0 bases, with 8 bases between them. CDR1 MGHDK and CDR2 SYGVNS come from the germline V gene. The CDR3 totals 15 residues. Written as DNA, the CDR3 is TGTGCCAGCAGTGAATACGAAGCCATGAACACTGAAGCTTTCTTT. Protein sequence: CASSEYEAMNTEAFF.

This rearrangement joins TRBV28 to TRBJ1-1, with TRBD1 matching over 8 bases. Germline values: CDR1 MDHEN, CDR2 SYDVKM. Trimming removed 5 bases from V and 4 bases from J; junction bases left unmatched: 6. This CDR3 is 14 amino acids long. CDR3: CASSIGQGITEAFF. The CDR3 DNA sequence: TGTGCCAGCAGTATCGGACAGGGAATCACTGAAGCTTTCTTT. Using reference TRBV28 and TRBJ1-1 for the parts outside the CDR3, the full variable domain is DVKVTQSSRYLVKRTGEKVFLECVQDMDHENMFWYRQDPGLGLRLIYFSYDVKMKEKGDIPEGYSVSREKKERFSLILESASTNQTSMYLCASSIGQGITEAFFGQGTRLTVV.

The rearrangement links TRBV6-6 to TRBJ2-7, with 13 bases fitting TRBD2. The CDR3 sequence is 13 residues long. V was clipped by 10 bases and J by 3 bases; unmatched bases: 3. The germline V gene encodes CDR1 MNHNY and CDR2 SVGAGI (reference sequence). CDR3 in amino acids: CAIWTSGSYEQYF. The CDR3 DNA follows: TGTGCCATATGGACTAGCGGGAGCTACGAGCAGTACTTC.

The V call is TRBV27, the J call TRBJ2-2; 14 bases align to TRBD2. Germline CDR1 is MNHEY and CDR2 is SMNVEV (reference sequence). The length of the CDR3 is 21 residues. Trimming removed 6 bases from V and 5 bases from J; junction bases left unmatched: 20. The CDR3 DNA reads TGTGCCAGCAGCAAACGGACGGTCTCGGGACTAGCGGGAGAAAGGACCGGGGAGCTGTTTTTT. This translates into CASSKRTVSGLAGERTGELFF.

The chain employs TRBV7-2 and TRBJ1-2; no reliable D call. The CDR3 has 14 residues. Germline V gives CDR1 SGHTA, CDR2 FQGNSA. Trimming took 0 bases from V and 4 from J, leaving 9 bases between them. The CDR3 here is CASSLARGLYGYTF. As DNA, the CDR3 is TGTGCCAGCAGCTTAGCTAGAGGGCTCTATGGCTACACCTTC.

This chain joins TRBV27 and TRBJ1-1; TRBD1 might be the D (6 bases). The CDR3 runs to 11 residues. Germline lookup yields CDR1 MNHEY and CDR2 SMNVEV (reference sequence). With 7 bases removed from V and 7 bases from J, the gap between germline ends came to 10 bases. This CDR3 reads CASKTGGEAFF. The CDR3 DNA reads as TGTGCCAGCAAGACAGGCGGTGAAGCTTTCTTT.

The CDR3 loop is CASSHRGETQYF. Written as DNA, the CDR3 is TGCGCCAGCTCACACAGGGGAGAGACCCAGTACTTC. The chain joins TRBV5-1 to TRBJ2-5, with 7 bases matching TRBD1. Germline V lookup: CDR1 SGHRS, CDR2 YFSETQ. Trimming removed 7 bases from V and 4 bases from J; junction bases left unmatched: 4. CDR3 length equals 12 residues.

This clone occurred a few times. V and J are TRBV10-3 and TRBJ2-2; D gene unclear. The CDR3 has 14 residues. With 6 bases removed from V and 1 base from J, the gap between germline ends came to 9 bases. Germline V lookup: CDR1 ENHRY, CDR2 SYGVKD. The CDR3 bases are TGTGCCATCAGCCTCCAGGAGAACACCGGGGAGCTGTTTTTT. Translation: CAISLQENTGELFF.

This sequence joins TRBV29-1 and TRBJ1-1, with 8 bases that match TRBD1. The CDR3 covers 15 residues. The ends lost 7 bases at V and 3 bases at J; junction bases unmatched: 13. Germline V gene lookup returns CDR1 SQVTM and CDR2 ANQGSEA. CDR3 amino acids: CSAQRTGTVYTEAFF. CDR3 nucleotide sequence: TGCAGCGCTCAAAGGACAGGGACCGTTTACACTGAAGCTTTCTTT.

This chain links TRBV5-3 with TRBJ1-5; weak D call: TRBD1 (6 bases). TRBV5-3 is designated an ORF whose function remains uncertain. Trimming left V 1 base short and J 0 bases short, with 14 bases between. The length of the CDR3 is 17 residues. CDR3 loop: CARSLCRGGVSNQPQHF. In DNA, the CDR3 is TGTGCCAGAAGCTTGTGTCGAGGGGGGGTTAGCAATCAGCCCCAGCATTTT.

The CDR3 reads CASSLGNRVGQPQHF. CDR3 nucleotides: TGTGCCAGCAGCTTAGGCAACAGGGTGGGTCAGCCCCAGCATTTT. The J gene is TRBJ1-5, the V gene TRBV7-2; perhaps TRBD1 as D (6 bases). CDR1 and CDR2 from the germline V gene are SGHTA and FQGNSA. CDR3 length: 15 residues. Trimming stripped 1 base from V and 6 bases from J, with 13 bases between.

As for this clone: The identical CDR3 is also encoded by other nucleotide sequences in the sample. The CDR3 here is CASTGGYEQYF. The CDR3 DNA follows: TGTGCCAGTACAGGGGGGTACGAGCAGTACTTC. The gene calls are TRBV19 and TRBJ2-7; maybe TRBD1 (7 bases). Germline CDR1 LNHDA, CDR2 SQIVND (reference sequence). Trimming left V 7 bases short and J 4 bases short, with 8 bases between. The CDR3 runs to 11 residues.

This chain joins TRBV7-2 and TRBJ2-5, with TRBD1 matching over 9 bases. The V gene's germline CDR1 is SGHTA and CDR2 FQGNSA. V dropped 1 base and J dropped 8; count of bases not matched to a gene: 8. The CDR3 totals 15 residues. The CDR3 DNA reads as TGTGCCAGCAGCTTAGAGGCAGGACAGGGGTTTACCCAGTACTTC. This gives the protein CASSLEAGQGFTQYF. Variable domain in full (rest from reference TRBV7-2 and TRBJ2-5): GAGVSQSPSNKVTEKGKDVELRCDPISGHTALYWYRQSLGQGLEFLIYFQGNSAPDKSGLPSDRFSAERTGGSVSTLTIQRTQQEDSAVYLCASSLEAGQGFTQYFGPGTRLLVL.

This clone was found once. This chain connects TRBV18 to TRBJ1-2, with 10 bases fitting TRBD1. With 6 bases clipped from V and 6 bases from J, the junction kept 4 bases outside the gene matches. Germline loops: CDR1 KGHSH, CDR2 LQKENI. This CDR3 has 13 residues. CDR3 loop: CASSQGQGNGYTF. CDR3 nucleotide sequence: TGTGCCAGCTCCCAGGGACAGGGGAATGGCTACACCTTC.

The chain couples TRBV30 to TRBJ1-5, with D unresolved. The V end lost 8 bases, the J end lost 0 bases, and 11 bases lay between the germline ends. The CDR3 contains 13 residues. Germline-derived CDR1 and CDR2 are GTSNPN and SVGIG (reference sequence). CDR3 residues: CATSRDSNQPQHF. CDR3 bases: TGTGCCACCTCCCGGGATAGCAATCAGCCCCAGCATTTT.

This clone has a handful of counts. The V and J genes are TRBV27 and TRBJ1-4; TRBD1 might be the D (6 bases). V shed 5 bases and J shed 4 bases, with 11 bases lying between them. This CDR3 has 14 residues. Germline assignment: CDR1 MNHEY and CDR2 SMNVEV (reference sequence). The DNA of the CDR3 is TGTGCCAGCAGTGTCACAGGGCTTAATGAAAAACTGTTTTTT. It yields the protein CASSVTGLNEKLFF.